This T cell receptor (beta chain) derives from a study of identical twins. This clonotype was seen at least ten times. The antigen is not known. Germline V gene sequence: CDR1 SGHDT, CDR2 YYEEEE. The CDR3 is made up of 12 amino acids. The germline V and J ends were trimmed by 0 bases and 9 bases, with 7 bases remaining between them. Study results and limitations: The study drew conclusions from cross-sectional statistical analysis, not from following the same donors. Out-of-frame alpha sequences common to twins exhibited a surplus of low generation probability.

MiXCR was run by TCRdb on the 5' RACE reads, yielding one entry per CDR3 protein. The data show 750,000 to 950,000 distinct CDR3 sequences, 9% to 15% seen once. This sample also belongs to another study, concerning yellow fever vaccine responses in identical twins.

Sequences were obtained from PBMCs. The rearrangement uses TRBV5-6 and TRBJ2-1, with no clear D. The clonotype comes from a woman aged 18 to 35 in good health. This CDR3 is CASSLVRREQFF. The CDR3 DNA follows: TGTGCCAGCAGCTTGGTCCGACGTGAGCAGTTCTTC.